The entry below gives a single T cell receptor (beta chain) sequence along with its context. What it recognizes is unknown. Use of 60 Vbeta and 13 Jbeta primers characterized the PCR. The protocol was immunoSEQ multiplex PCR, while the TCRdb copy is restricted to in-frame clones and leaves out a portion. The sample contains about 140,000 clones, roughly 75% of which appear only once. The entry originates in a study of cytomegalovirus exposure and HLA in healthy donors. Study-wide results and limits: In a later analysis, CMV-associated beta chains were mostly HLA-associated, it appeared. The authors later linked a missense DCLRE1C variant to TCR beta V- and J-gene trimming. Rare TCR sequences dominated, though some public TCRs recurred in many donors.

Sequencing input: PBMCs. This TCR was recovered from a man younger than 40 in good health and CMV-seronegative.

CDR3 nucleotides: TGCGCCAGCAGCCAAAATGGGTGGAGTAGCGGGGGGGCCGGAGATACGCAGTATTTT. Translating it yields CASSQNGWSSGGAGDTQYF. This sequence joins TRBV4-1 and TRBJ2-3, with 11 bases that match TRBD2. Germline lookup yields CDR1 MGHRA and CDR2 YSYEKL. This CDR3 has 19 residues. Unmatched junction bases numbered 15, after V lost 2 bases and J lost 5 bases.